This T cell receptor (beta chain) originates from a study of T cell repertoires in cytomegalovirus infection. The wider study: Based on public TCR beta signatures, there were indications of CMV infection and of a matching HLA type. Findings of the study overall: Pooled public TCR beta family frequency picked out CMV carriers with the relevant HLA. In two of eight donors, the top clonotype was HLA-C-restricted CMV-specific.

This clonotype has a count of ten or more. Antigen specificity is unknown. CDR3 length: 15 residues. Trimming removed 5 bases from V and 2 bases from J, with 15 bases in between. From germline, CDR1 is LNHDA and CDR2 SQIVND (reference sequence). One entry per CDR3 protein, called by TCRdb with MiXCR from the reads. The sample consists of some 390,000 distinct CDR3 sequences, about a sixth of them appearing once. Sequenced material: PBMCs. The chain combines TRBV19 with TRBJ1-2; D unclear. The source of this sequence is a human donor in good health (CMV status not recorded). Some clones in this sample may be carry-over from other donors' samples. DNA of the CDR3: TGTGCCAGTAGTCCAGGTGTTGGGGAAAACTATGGCTACACCTTC. This translates into CASSPGVGENYGYTF.